The 9 T cell receptor beta chains in this list originate from one sample, sequenced in a study of shared clonotypes between healthy human individuals. Sequencing used immunoSEQ multiplex PCR; TCRdb keeps in-frame clones, though not all of them. The table lists about 2.5 million clones, roughly 90% of them singletons. Sequences were obtained from naive CD4+ T cells from PBMCs. Documented subset: CD45RA+ positively selected. The receptors were sampled from a man younger than 35 in good health. Some clones in this sample may be carry-over from other donors' samples.

The chain employs TRBV9 and TRBJ2-1; a weak D match, TRBD1 (9 bases). The germline V gene has CDR1 SGDLS and CDR2 YYNGEE. V gave up 4 bases and J gave up 3 bases, with 17 bases separating them. This CDR3 region has 16 residues. The CDR3 reads CASSPGRGQGYNEQFF. CDR3 bases: TGTGCCAGCAGCCCCGGGAGGGGACAGGGCTACAATGAGCAGTTCTTC.

This clone was seen a few times. The V gene is TRBV5-8, the J gene TRBJ2-3; D is ambiguous. V lost 0 bases and J lost 4, with 3 bases in between. CDR1 and CDR2 (germline): SGHTS, YDEGEE. CDR3 length: 12 amino acids. CDR3 sequence: CASSLAPDTQYF. Written as DNA, the CDR3 is TGTGCCAGCAGCTTGGCCCCAGATACGCAGTATTTT.

The V gene is TRBV4-1, the J gene TRBJ2-3, with 9 positions matching TRBD2. Germline V lookup: CDR1 MGHRA, CDR2 YSYEKL. J gave up 6 bases and V 1 base, and 8 bases lay outside the gene matches. The CDR3 contains 16 residues. The CDR3 sequence: CASSQVGSGGQDTQYF. The CDR3, as DNA: TGCGCCAGCAGCCAAGTTGGTAGCGGGGGTCAGGATACGCAGTATTTT.

V is TRBV6-5 and J is TRBJ1-3; no definite D call. Germline V gene lookup returns CDR1 MNHEY and CDR2 SVGAGI. V lost 0 bases and J lost 2, with 8 bases in between. This CDR3 has 15 residues. CDR3 protein: CASSYSFRPGNTIYF. Here the CDR3 DNA reads TGTGCCAGCAGTTACTCTTTTCGACCTGGAAACACCATATATTTT.

This clone appeared a single time. CDR3 residues: CAIMEAGGPPDTQYF. CDR3 sequence (DNA): TGTGCCATCATGGAAGCGGGAGGGCCCCCAGATACGCAGTATTTT. This chain uses TRBV10-3 with TRBJ2-3, with 10 positions matching TRBD2. V was clipped by 7 bases and J by 4 bases; unmatched bases: 8. Germline CDR1 is ENHRY and CDR2 is SYGVKD. The CDR3 loop spans 15 amino acids.

This chain uses TRBV29-1 with TRBJ1-6; TRBD1 aligns across 8 bases. The CDR3 is made up of 13 amino acids. Trimming took 5 bases from V and 10 from J; bases not matched to a gene: 7. The germline CDR1 and CDR2 sequences are SQVTM and ANQGSEA. The CDR3 region is CSVRTGSGSPLHF. The CDR3 DNA sequence: TGCAGCGTTAGGACAGGGAGTGGGTCACCCCTCCACTTT. The full variable domain, with the rest looked up from reference TRBV29-1 and TRBJ1-6, is SAVISQKPSRDICQRGTSLTIQCQVDSQVTMMFWYRQQPGQSLTLIATANQGSEATYESGFVIDKFPISRPNLTFSTLTVSNMSPEDSSIYLCSVRTGSGSPLHFGNGTRLTVT.

The chain recombines TRBV11-2 with TRBJ1-1, with D unclear. V lost 5 bases and J 1 base, leaving 8 bases between the germline ends. Germline lookup yields CDR1 SGHAT and CDR2 FQNNGV. The CDR3 covers 13 residues. The CDR3 DNA follows: TGTGCCAGCAGCCCCCCCGGGAACACTGAAGCTTTCTTT. It translates to CASSPPGNTEAFF.

The rearrangement links TRBV11-1 to TRBJ2-1; D is unclear. Trimming left V 3 bases short and J 7 bases short, with 16 bases between. The length of the CDR3 is 15 residues. Germline CDR1 reads SGHAT; CDR2 reads FQDESV (reference sequence). CDR3 amino acids: CASSFGGSTLNEQFF. The CDR3 bases are TGTGCCAGCAGCTTTGGCGGCTCCACCCTTAATGAGCAGTTCTTC. The variable domain in full, with the rest retrieved from reference TRBV11-1 and TRBJ2-1, is EAEVAQSPRYKITEKSQAVAFWCDPISGHATLYWYRQILGQGPELLVQFQDESVVDDSQLPKDRFSAERLKGVDSTLKIQPAELGDSAMYLCASSFGGSTLNEQFFGPGTRLTVL.

Worth noting for this clone: Other DNA sequences of this sample code for an identical CDR3. This chain uses TRBV7-2 with TRBJ2-5, with a tentative D call TRBD1 (6 bases). The V end was cut by 5 bases, the J end by 5 bases, with 12 bases between. The germline gives CDR1 SGHTA, CDR2 FQGNSA. CDR3 length equals 13 residues. DNA of the CDR3: TGTGCCAGCAGCCTAGGGGGTCGGGAGACCCAGTACTTC. This sequence encodes CASSLGGRETQYF.